Below, 28 T cell receptor beta chains from the same sample are listed, as sequenced in a study of control samples from healthy donors and cancer patients. Sequencing used immunoSEQ multiplex PCR; TCRdb keeps in-frame clones, though not all of them. The sample carries about 120,000 clones, roughly nine tenths recorded once. The sample consisted of blood. The receptor set was obtained from a man aged 18 to 29 in good health.

The V and J genes are TRBV14 and TRBJ2-7; maybe TRBD1 (6 bases). The CDR3 sequence is 14 residues long. Trimming took 1 base from V and 2 from J, leaving 9 bases between them. CDR1 is SGHDN and CDR2 is FVKESK in the germline V gene. The chain's CDR3 is CASSQAGQPYEQYF. CDR3 coding DNA: TGTGCCAGCAGCCAAGCTGGACAGCCCTACGAGCAGTACTTC.

This sequence joins TRBV7-8 and TRBJ2-4, with 9 bases fitting TRBD1. The CDR3 has 15 residues. Trimming took 5 bases from V and 4 from J; bases not matched to a gene: 6. Looked up from germline, CDR1 is SGHVS and CDR2 is FQNEAQ. CDR3 residues: CASSVTTGGKNIQYF. The CDR3, as DNA: TGTGCCAGCAGCGTTACGACAGGGGGTAAAAACATTCAGTACTTC.

The chain uses TRBV7-3 and TRBJ2-1, with TRBD2 matching over 9 bases. Germline V lookup: CDR1 SGHTA, CDR2 FQGTGA. This CDR3 region has 16 residues. V was clipped by 0 bases and J by 4 bases; unmatched bases: 4. The CDR3 loop is CASSLTELAGYNEQFF. Here the CDR3 DNA reads TGTGCCAGCAGCTTAACGGAGCTAGCGGGATACAATGAGCAGTTCTTC.

The chain has TRBV11-2 and TRBJ1-4; D is undetermined. The CDR3 is made up of 17 amino acids. Germline V gene data show CDR1 as SGHAT and CDR2 as FQNNGV. V shed 0 bases and J shed 7 bases, with 18 bases lying between them. The chain's CDR3 is CASSLDASGATFEKLFF. Written as DNA, the CDR3 is TGTGCCAGCAGCTTAGATGCGTCGGGCGCGACCTTTGAAAAACTGTTTTTT.

The chain is built from TRBV6-5 and TRBJ2-7; TRBD2 agrees at 8 bases. The V segment lost 4 bases and the J segment 6 bases; nucleotides outside the gene matches: 8. The germline V gene has CDR1 MNHEY and CDR2 SVGAGI. This CDR3 spans 14 amino acids. Written as DNA, the CDR3 is TGTGCCAGCAGTTTTACTAGCGGCATGGGCGAGCAGTACTTC. Translating gives CASSFTSGMGEQYF.

The chain's CDR3 is CASSLVGRGAEAFF. CDR3 DNA sequence: TGTGCCAGCAGCTTGGTGGGGAGAGGAGCTGAAGCTTTCTTT. The chain recombines TRBV5-6 with TRBJ1-1; no clear D. V was cut by 0 bases and J by 6 bases, with 12 bases left in between. The CDR3 is 14 residues long. Looked up from germline, CDR1 is SGHDT and CDR2 is YYEEEE.

The chain has TRBV3-1 (or the pseudogene TRBV3-2) and TRBJ1-1; the D is unclear. CDR1 LGHDT and CDR2 YNNKEL come from the germline V gene (reference sequence). The CDR3 extends over 13 amino acids. With 1 base removed from V and 1 base from J, the gap between germline ends came to 4 bases. The CDR3 reads CASSQARNTEAFF. CDR3 DNA sequence: TGTGCCAGCAGCCAAGCTAGGAACACTGAAGCTTTCTTT.

This chain connects TRBV27 to TRBJ2-1; 11 bases are a match to TRBD2. This CDR3 has 15 amino acids. The J segment lost 8 bases and the V segment lost 0 bases, leaving 3 bases of the junction unmatched. Germline lookup yields CDR1 MNHEY and CDR2 SMNVEV (reference sequence). CDR3 sequence (DNA): TGTGCCAGCAGTTTATCCCTAGCGGGAGGCCATGAGCAGTTCTTC. Translation: CASSLSLAGGHEQFF.

This chain links TRBV19 with TRBJ1-5, with D perhaps TRBD1 (5 bases). This CDR3 has 12 residues. V was trimmed by 4 bases and J by 6 bases, leaving 7 bases between them. The germline CDR1 and CDR2 sequences are LNHDA and SQIVND (reference sequence). CDR3 in amino acids: CASSTGLQPQHF. CDR3 coding DNA: TGTGCCAGTAGTACGGGGCTTCAGCCCCAGCATTTT.

Concerning this clone itself: An end of the junction does not agree with germline; a read error may underlie this. The chain joins TRBV19 to TRBJ2-3; 12 nucleotides agree with TRBD2. CDR1 and CDR2 from the germline V gene are LNHDA and SQIVND (reference sequence). This CDR3 is built from 20 residues. CDR3 sequence: CASSRRASGRAGGGTNTQYF. The CDR3 nucleotides read TGTGCCAGTAGTAGGCGGGCTAGCGGGAGGGCCGGGGGAGGCACAAATACGCAGTATTTT.

The V and J genes are TRBV3-1 (or the pseudogene TRBV3-2) and TRBJ1-6; 9 bases align to TRBD1. The V segment lost 1 base and the J segment 8 bases; nucleotides outside the gene matches: 9. CDR1 is LGHDT and CDR2 is YNNKEL in the germline V gene (reference sequence). The CDR3 has 17 amino acids. CDR3 DNA sequence: TGTGCCAGCAGCCAAGCCCCGGGACAGGGTTTTGATTCACCCCTCCACTTT. This sequence encodes CASSQAPGQGFDSPLHF.

V and J are TRBV5-1 and TRBJ2-1; 8 bases are shared with TRBD1. The CDR3 contains 14 residues. V shed 4 bases and J 7 bases; nucleotides not matched to a gene: 7. Germline CDR1 SGHRS, CDR2 YFSETQ. Here the CDR3 reads CASSEQGVGNEQFF. The DNA of the CDR3 is TGCGCCAGCAGCGAACAGGGGGTGGGGAATGAGCAGTTCTTC.

The chain uses TRBV6-6 and TRBJ1-5, with D tentatively TRBD1 (6 bases). The V gene lost 1 base and the J gene lost 1 base, with 8 bases spanning the gap. Germline V gene sequence: CDR1 MNHNY, CDR2 SVGAGI (reference sequence). The CDR3 extends over 15 amino acids. The CDR3 DNA is TGTGCCAGCAGTTACTTGGGGGCGAGCAATCAGCCCCAGCATTTT. It is translated as CASSYLGASNQPQHF.

This chain uses TRBV9 with TRBJ1-1; the D gene is possibly TRBD1 (5 bases). Between the trimmed V and J ends, which lost 0 bases and 10 bases, there was a span of 13 bases. Germline CDR1 reads SGDLS; CDR2 reads YYNGEE. The CDR3 length is 13 residues. The CDR3 nucleotides read TGTGCCAGCAGCGTAGGAGGGGACTCGGGAGCTTTCTTT. Amino acids: CASSVGGDSGAFF. Full variable domain (remainder filled in from reference TRBV9 and TRBJ1-1): DSGVTQTPKHLITATGQRVTLRCSPRSGDLSVYWYQQSLDQGLQFLIQYYNGEERAKGNILERFSAQQFPDLHSELNLSSLELGDSALYFCASSVGGDSGAFFGQGTRLTVV.

J is TRBJ1-2 and V is TRBV29-1; a weak D match, TRBD1 (5 bases). CDR3 size: 12 residues. Trimming took 1 base from V and 2 from J, leaving 5 bases between them. Germline CDR1 and CDR2: SQVTM and ANQGSEA. As DNA, the CDR3 is TGCAGCGTTGAAGGGACAAACTATGGCTACACCTTC. Encoded protein: CSVEGTNYGYTF.

CDR3 coding DNA: TGTGCCAGCAGCCAAGGCCCCGATTGGCAGGGTAATGAAAAACTGTTTTTT. Translation: CASSQGPDWQGNEKLFF. This sequence joins TRBV14 and TRBJ1-4; a weak D match, TRBD1 (5 bases). Germline V lookup: CDR1 SGHDN, CDR2 FVKESK. Trimming pared 1 base from V and 4 bases from J, leaving 16 bases between. CDR3 size: 17 residues.

This chain connects TRBV5-4 to TRBJ1-1; 7 positions match TRBD1. CDR3 length: 14 amino acids. V lost 0 bases and J lost 2; bases outside the gene matches: 1. Looked up from germline, CDR1 is SGHNT and CDR2 is YYREEE (reference sequence). CDR3 in DNA: TGTGCCAGCAGCTTGGTAGGGGGCAACACTGAAGCTTTCTTT. This codes for CASSLVGGNTEAFF.

This rearrangement joins TRBV10-3 to TRBJ1-1; no definite D call. Per germline, CDR1 ENHRY and CDR2 SYGVKD. This CDR3 contains 12 residues. Trimming shortened V by 4 bases and J by 5 bases, and 8 bases separated the two germline ends. CDR3 region: CAISAWGTEAFF. CDR3 coding DNA: TGTGCCATCAGTGCTTGGGGTACTGAAGCTTTCTTT.

V gene TRBV2 combines with J gene TRBJ1-2; D uncertain. V dropped 4 bases and J dropped 8 bases, with 8 bases sitting between them. Looked up from germline, CDR1 is SNHLY and CDR2 is FYNNEI. This CDR3 is built from 11 residues. CDR3 amino acids: CASSVGEGYTF. CDR3 DNA sequence: TGTGCCAGCAGTGTTGGGGAGGGCTACACCTTC.

The V and J genes are TRBV5-1 and TRBJ1-2; D is unresolved. Trimming shortened V by 0 bases and J by 0 bases, and 3 bases separated the two germline ends. Germline lookup yields CDR1 SGHRS and CDR2 YFSETQ. This CDR3 comprises 13 residues. For the CDR3, the DNA is TGCGCCAGCAGCTTGGAACCTAACTATGGCTACACCTTC. Its translation is CASSLEPNYGYTF. The whole variable domain, remainder taken from reference TRBV5-1 and TRBJ1-2, is KAGVTQTPRYLIKTRGQQVTLSCSPISGHRSVSWYQQTPGQGLQFLFEYFSETQRNKGNFPGRFSGRQFSNSRSEMNVSTLELGDSALYLCASSLEPNYGYTFGSGTRLTVV.

The chain has TRBV24-1 and TRBJ2-3; D may correspond to TRBD1 or TRBD2 (5 bases each). Between the trimmed V and J ends, which lost 4 bases and 1 base, there was a span of 17 bases. The CDR3 runs to 17 residues. The germline gives CDR1 KGHDR, CDR2 SFDVKD. The CDR3 DNA sequence: TGTGCCACCAGTGACCTGTCGCAGGGACGGGGCACAGATACGCAGTATTTT. This translates into CATSDLSQGRGTDTQYF.

The chain is built from TRBV27 and TRBJ2-3; D is ambiguous. CDR3 size: 13 residues. Trimming cost V 3 bases and J 5 bases, with 9 bases left between them. CDR1 and CDR2 from the germline V gene are MNHEY and SMNVEV (reference sequence). The CDR3 region is CASSFAARDTQYF. For the CDR3, the DNA is TGTGCCAGCAGTTTTGCGGCCAGAGATACGCAGTATTTT.

Details on this clone: In the same sample, other DNA sequences code for this CDR3. The chain has TRBV6-5 and TRBJ2-7; TRBD1 matches 7 bases. Germline-derived CDR1 and CDR2 are MNHEY and SVGAGI. This CDR3 has 15 residues. The V and J ends lost 2 bases and 0 bases, in that order; junction bases with no gene match: 4. The CDR3 protein is CASSYRGTASYEQYF. The CDR3 region has the DNA TGTGCCAGCAGTTACCGAGGGACAGCCTCCTACGAGCAGTACTTC.

The chain is built from TRBV5-1 and TRBJ2-6; D is perhaps TRBD2 (6 bases). CDR1 SGHRS and CDR2 YFSETQ come from the germline V gene. The V gene lost 9 bases and the J gene lost 0 bases, with 16 bases spanning the gap. The CDR3 is 16 residues long. CDR3 bases: TGCGCCACCTCTATTGGGGGGAGCTCTGGGGCCAACGTCCTGACTTTC. Protein sequence: CATSIGGSSGANVLTF.

The genes are TRBV15 and TRBJ2-1; D is possibly TRBD2 (5 bases). From germline, CDR1 is LNHNV and CDR2 YYDKDF (reference sequence). This CDR3 spans 16 amino acids. V was pared by 0 bases and J by 0 bases, with 9 bases between. The CDR3 protein is CATSRDVRVSYNEQFF. The DNA of the CDR3 is TGTGCCACCAGCAGAGATGTGCGGGTCTCCTACAATGAGCAGTTCTTC.

This clone showed up just a few times. The rearrangement uses TRBV6-2 or TRBV6-3 and TRBJ1-5; 8 bases align to TRBD1. The CDR3 consists of 16 residues. V lost 2 bases and J lost 2; bases outside the gene matches: 5. Germline CDR1 and CDR2: MNHEY and SVGEGT. CDR3 in DNA: TGTGCCAGCAGTTACCCAGGGACAGGAGGCAATCAGCCCCAGCATTTT. Encoded protein: CASSYPGTGGNQPQHF.

V gene TRBV7-7 combines with J gene TRBJ2-5; 7 nucleotides line up with TRBD1. The CDR3 is 16 amino acids. The germline V gene encodes CDR1 SSHAT and CDR2 FNYEAQ (reference sequence). V was clipped by 1 base and J by 2 bases; unmatched bases: 7. CDR3 coding DNA: TGTGCCAGCAGCTTAGTTGCCAGGGGGTCGCAAGAGACCCAGTACTTC. This translates into CASSLVARGSQETQYF.

V gene TRBV5-1 combines with J gene TRBJ1-2, with TRBD1 identical over 8 bases. Germline V gene data show CDR1 as SGHRS and CDR2 as YFSETQ. Trimming at V came to 3 bases and at J to 0 bases, leaving 4 bases not matched to a gene. The CDR3 contains 15 residues. The CDR3 loop is CASSSGTGSNYGYTF. The CDR3 DNA reads as TGCGCCAGCAGCTCAGGGACAGGTTCTAACTATGGCTACACCTTC.